This T cell receptor (beta chain) came from a study of naive and memory T cell subsets. Study-wide findings and caveats: Over 95% of naive TCR sequences appeared only once after error correction, unlike memory subsets.

An equimolar mix of two oligonucleotides served as the beta constant-region primer for TRBC1 and TRBC2. The ligated cDNA underwent four PCR rounds using SP2 and nested alpha and beta constant-region primers. Via MiXCR, TCRdb re-called the UMI-ligation and nested PCR reads, giving one row per CDR3 protein. The sample carries 100,000 to 150,000 distinct CDR3 sequences, 35% to 40% recorded once. Comment on this clonotype: Its specificity is not known.

The germline V and J ends were trimmed by 0 bases and 9 bases, with 19 bases remaining between them. Germline V lookup: CDR1 SGDLS, CDR2 YYNGEE. This CDR3 is built from 17 residues. The source of this sequence is a human donor in good health. The chain is built from TRBV9 and TRBJ1-6, with a weak D call TRBD1 (6 bases). The specimen sequenced was central memory CD4+ T cells from blood. Here the CDR3 DNA reads TGTGCCAGCAGCGTAGATACCCAGGGGCCTGCTTCTTCACCCCTCCACTTT. Encoded protein: CASSVDTQGPASSPLHF.